The table lists the clone carrying this TCR beta chain with many counts. Antigen specificity is unknown. This record comes from a study of T cell repertoires in cytomegalovirus infection. Study-level background: Recently identified HLA-C-restricted CMV epitopes were used, and well-studied HLA-B-restricted CMV epitopes were used as well. CMV infection and matching HLA type were both indicated by public TCR beta signatures.

The CDR3 loop spans 15 amino acids. Germline lookup yields CDR1 SGHTA and CDR2 FQGNSA. The V end was cut by 3 bases, the J end by 0 bases, with 9 bases between. One entry per CDR3 protein, called by TCRdb with MiXCR from the reads. This sample yields approximately 770,000 distinct CDR3 sequences, of which 25% to 35% are seen a single time; less than 15% belongs to the top ten. Study conclusions and caveats: The ex vivo response was dominated by HLA-C-restricted CMV-specific TCR beta clonotypes. Identification of carriers of CMV plus the relevant HLA was performed using cumulative public TCR beta family frequency.

This TCR came from a human donor in good health (CMV status not recorded). Some clones in this sample may be carry-over from other donors' samples. This chain joins TRBV7-2 and TRBJ2-4, with D tentatively TRBD1 (5 bases). Source: cultured CD8+ T cells from PBMCs, taken from culture after CMV antigen stimulation. The CDR3 DNA follows: TGTGCCAGCAGCTTGACAGTATTAGCCAAAAACATTCAGTACTTC. Translation gives CASSLTVLAKNIQYF.